This T cell receptor beta chain was recorded in a study of blood T cells in healthy people across ages. Overall study results and limits: Possibly, changes in expanded clonotypes were confounded because donor CMV status was unknown.

Samples each had at least 6 micrograms of total RNA extracted. Points on this clonotype: The antigen is not known.

Sample-barcoded 5' priming and a J-beta primer mix drove a second PCR of about 6 to 12 cycles. The template-switch adaptor was a 5' adaptor with 12 random nucleotides. It tagged each cDNA molecule. TCRdb itself ran the 5' RACE reads through MiXCR, one entry per CDR3 protein. The sample carries around 1.5 million distinct CDR3 sequences, 42% recorded once. This CDR3 has 13 amino acids. Germline V gene data show CDR1 as SGHTA and CDR2 as FQGNSA. Deletions cut 5 bases from V and 5 bases from J, with 11 bases between. V gene TRBV7-2 combines with J gene TRBJ2-3; D ambiguous. The sequence derives from a woman under 30 in good health. Sequencing input: blood. CDR3 sequence: CASSTSAGDTQYF. In nucleotides, the CDR3 is TGTGCCAGCAGCACTTCCGCCGGAGATACGCAGTATTTT.